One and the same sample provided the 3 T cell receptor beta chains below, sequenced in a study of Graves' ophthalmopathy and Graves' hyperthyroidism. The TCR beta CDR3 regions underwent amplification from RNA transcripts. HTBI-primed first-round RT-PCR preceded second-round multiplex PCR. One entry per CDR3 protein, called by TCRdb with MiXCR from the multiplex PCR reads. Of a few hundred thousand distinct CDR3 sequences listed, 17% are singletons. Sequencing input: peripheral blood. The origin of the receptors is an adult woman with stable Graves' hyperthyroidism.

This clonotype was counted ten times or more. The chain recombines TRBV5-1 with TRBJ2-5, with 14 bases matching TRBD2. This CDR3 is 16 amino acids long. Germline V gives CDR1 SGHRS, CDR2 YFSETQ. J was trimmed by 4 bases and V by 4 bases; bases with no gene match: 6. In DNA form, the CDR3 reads TGCGCCAGCAGCATGGGACTAGCGGGAGTCTCAGAGACCCAGTACTTC. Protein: CASSMGLAGVSETQYF.

The chain's CDR3 is CASSFSPHREVQPQHF. The CDR3 DNA reads TGTGCCAGCAGTTTTAGCCCTCACAGGGAGGTTCAGCCCCAGCATTTT. This chain connects TRBV12-3 or TRBV12-4 to TRBJ1-5, with D possibly being TRBD1 (6 bases). The CDR3 is 16 residues long. Trimming took 3 bases from V and 6 from J, leaving 18 bases between them.

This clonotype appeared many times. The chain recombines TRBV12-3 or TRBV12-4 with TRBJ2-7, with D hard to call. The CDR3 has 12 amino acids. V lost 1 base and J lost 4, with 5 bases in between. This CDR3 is CASSLVFYEQYF. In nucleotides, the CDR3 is TGTGCCAGCAGTTTAGTCTTTTACGAGCAGTACTTC.